This TCR beta chain was captured in a study of memory CD4+ T cells and cytomegalovirus serostatus. This clone appeared once. Per the study methods: Out-of-frame sequences were removed, leaving about 2,300,000 distinct TCRbeta sequences. Produced via immunoSEQ multiplex PCR; TCRdb's table is partial and in-frame only. Clone size and the V and J calls come from that table; the DNA yielded D and trimming. The sample records 50,000 to 70,000 clones, around 80% being singletons. Trimming removed 4 bases at V and 10 bases at J, with 26 bases between. This CDR3 is built from 17 residues. Germline V gene data show CDR1 as MNHNS and CDR2 as SASEGT. Single viable CD3+CD4+CD8-CD45RO+ cells were sorted as the memory CD4+ T cells.

Sequenced sample: memory CD4+ T cells from blood. The V and J genes are TRBV6-1 and TRBJ2-1; D perhaps matches TRBD1 (9 bases). This TCR came from an adult in good health and CMV-seronegative. This CDR3 is CASSGTGVSGTIREQFF. In DNA form, the CDR3 reads TGTGCCAGCAGTGGGACAGGGGTTAGCGGGACTATCCGCGAGCAGTTCTTC.